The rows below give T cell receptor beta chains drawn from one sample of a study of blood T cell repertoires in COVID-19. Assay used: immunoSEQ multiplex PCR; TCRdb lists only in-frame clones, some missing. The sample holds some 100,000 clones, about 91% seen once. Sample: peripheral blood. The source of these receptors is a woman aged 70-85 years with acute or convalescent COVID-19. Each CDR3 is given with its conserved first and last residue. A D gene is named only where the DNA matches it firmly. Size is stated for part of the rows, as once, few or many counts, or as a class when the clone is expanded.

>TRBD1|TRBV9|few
CASSVQGDNSPLHF
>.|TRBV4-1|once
CASSKEGGLGYTF
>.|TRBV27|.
CASSRWQGFGEQYF
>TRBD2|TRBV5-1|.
CASSLSLADSGANVLTF
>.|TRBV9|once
CASSHEGNTEAFF
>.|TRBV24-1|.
CATSGTSTNEKLFF
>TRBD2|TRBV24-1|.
CATSDPSGSSYNEQFF
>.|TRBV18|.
CASSPPSRANTEAFF
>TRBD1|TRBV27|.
CASSLRDSYYEQYF
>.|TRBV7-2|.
CASSFLLNEKLFF
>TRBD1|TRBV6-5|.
CASRDRMTYEQYF
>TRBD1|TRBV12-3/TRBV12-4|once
CASSQTGVTEAFF
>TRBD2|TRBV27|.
CASSLLSSGRAIYF
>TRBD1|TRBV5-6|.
CASSDSGTGPYNEQFF
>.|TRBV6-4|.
CASSEPRGLSTRSHEQFF
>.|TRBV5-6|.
CASSPNRGLGEQYF
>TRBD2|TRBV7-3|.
CASSLGSGGAPYNEQFF
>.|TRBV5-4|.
CASSLVRLATYNEQFF
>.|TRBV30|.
CAWSGGYGYTF
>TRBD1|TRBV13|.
CASSHRGLNEQYF
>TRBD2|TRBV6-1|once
CASSEVGLAGFRNEQFF
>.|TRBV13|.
CASSLRGSNEQYF
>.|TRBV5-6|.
CASSADKNYGYTF
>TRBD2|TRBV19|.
CASSITSGISYEQYF
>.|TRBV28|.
CASRAQVSEAFF
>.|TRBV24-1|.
CATSDKTGRGTEAFF
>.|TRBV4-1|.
CASSQAQNTQYF